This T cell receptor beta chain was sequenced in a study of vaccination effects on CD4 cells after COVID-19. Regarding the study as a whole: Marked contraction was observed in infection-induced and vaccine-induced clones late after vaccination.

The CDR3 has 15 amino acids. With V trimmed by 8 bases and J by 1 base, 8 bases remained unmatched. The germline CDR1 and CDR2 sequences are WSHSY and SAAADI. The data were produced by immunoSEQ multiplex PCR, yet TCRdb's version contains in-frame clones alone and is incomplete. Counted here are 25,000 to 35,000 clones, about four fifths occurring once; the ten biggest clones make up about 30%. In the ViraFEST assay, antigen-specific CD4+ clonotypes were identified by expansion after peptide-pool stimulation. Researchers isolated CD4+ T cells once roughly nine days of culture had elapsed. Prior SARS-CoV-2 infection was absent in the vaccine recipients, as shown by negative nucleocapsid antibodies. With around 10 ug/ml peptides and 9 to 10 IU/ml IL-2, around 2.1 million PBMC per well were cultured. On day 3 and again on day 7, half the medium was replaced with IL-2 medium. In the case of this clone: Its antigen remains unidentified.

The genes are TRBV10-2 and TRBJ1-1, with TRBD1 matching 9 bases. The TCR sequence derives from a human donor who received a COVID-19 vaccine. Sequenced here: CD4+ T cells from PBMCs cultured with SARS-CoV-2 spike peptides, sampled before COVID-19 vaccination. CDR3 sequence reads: CASSFPGQGNTEAFF. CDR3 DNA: TGCGCCAGCTCGTTTCCGGGACAGGGGAACACTGAAGCTTTCTTT.